These T cell receptor beta chains were read from a single sample in a study of vaccination and CD4 T cells after COVID-19. TCRdb itself ran the PCR reads through MiXCR, one entry per CDR3 protein. The sample has just under 20,000 distinct CDR3 sequences, around 52% seen once. The antigens of these receptors remain unknown. Sample: CD4+ T cells from blood, cultured in vitro. Receptors originate from a human donor who had recovered from COVID-19. Both conserved end residues are part of each CDR3. The D gene is left open where the match is weak. Size is stated for part of the rows, as once, few or many counts, or as a class when the clone is expanded.

TRBV12-3/TRBV12-4	few	TRBJ1-5	-	CASSLGGRGGQPQHF	TGTGCCAGCAGTTTAGGTGGCAGGGGTGGTCAGCCCCAGCATTTT
TRBV19	few	TRBJ1-1	TRBD1	CASSKTTGPGRAFF	TGTGCCAGTAGTAAAACGACAGGGCCGGGAAGAGCTTTCTTT
TRBV5-4	-	TRBJ1-1	TRBD1	CASSLEGGRKGEAFF	TGTGCCAGCAGCTTGGAAGGGGGCCGTAAGGGTGAGGCTTTCTTT
TRBV11-3	-	TRBJ2-3	-	CASSLVSNRGTDTQYF	TGTGCCAGCAGCTTAGTGAGTAATAGGGGCACAGATACGCAGTATTTT
TRBV10-3	once	TRBJ2-7	TRBD1	CAISLQGDEQYF	TGTGCCATCAGCCTACAGGGGGACGAGCAGTACTTC
TRBV20-1	-	TRBJ2-7	-	CSARDPDAYEQYF	TGCAGTGCTAGAGATCCCGACGCTTACGAGCAGTACTTC
TRBV24-1	few	TRBJ1-5	-	CATSESGGNQPQHF	TGTGCCACCAGTGAGAGTGGAGGCAATCAGCCCCAGCATTTT
TRBV6-1	-	TRBJ2-2	TRBD2	CAGRTSGGELFF	TGTGCCGGGAGGACTAGTGGCGGGGAGCTGTTTTTT
TRBV5-4	-	TRBJ2-7	-	CASSLKGGGYEQYF	TGTGCCAGCAGCTTGAAAGGGGGAGGCTACGAGCAGTACTTC
TRBV28	-	TRBJ1-1	-	CASSLRGTTEAFF	TGTGCCAGCAGTCTCAGGGGTACCACTGAAGCTTTCTTT
TRBV19	-	TRBJ2-5	TRBD2	CASSISGGETQYF	TGTGCCAGTAGTATCTCGGGAGGAGAGACCCAGTACTTC
TRBV27	-	TRBJ2-5	-	CASSFIPLSWVAKETQYF	TGTGCCAGCAGTTTCATACCCCTATCCTGGGTGGCCAAAGAGACCCAGTACTTC
TRBV12-3/TRBV12-4	-	TRBJ2-3	-	CASSPTGMDTQYF	TGTGCCAGCAGTCCCACAGGTATGGATACGCAGTATTTT
TRBV6-2/TRBV6-3	-	TRBJ2-4	-	CASSYQRNIQYF	TGTGCCAGCAGTTACCAGAGAAACATTCAGTACTTC
TRBV5-1	-	TRBJ2-7	-	CASSLGLGDYEQYF	TGCGCCAGCAGCTTGGGACTAGGGGACTACGAGCAGTACTTC
TRBV3-1	-	TRBJ2-1	-	CASSQAFGGLNEQFF	TGTGCCAGCAGCCAGGCCTTCGGGGGGCTCAATGAGCAGTTCTTC
TRBV27	few	TRBJ2-3	TRBD1	CASSRWDRGADTQYF	TGTGCCAGCAGTAGATGGGACAGGGGAGCAGATACGCAGTATTTT
TRBV20-1	few	TRBJ1-1	-	CSARKSGTEAFF	TGCAGTGCTAGAAAGTCCGGCACTGAAGCTTTCTTT
TRBV10-3	-	TRBJ1-1	-	CAIMPGGQRVNTEAFF	TGTGCCATCATGCCGGGTGGACAGCGTGTTAACACTGAAGCTTTCTTT
TRBV7-9	-	TRBJ1-4	TRBD1	CASSIRVTGGLEKLFF	TGTGCCAGCAGCATAAGGGTGACAGGGGGTCTTGAAAAACTGTTTTTT
TRBV20-1	few	TRBJ1-2	-	CGMTHSNGYTF	TGCGGCATGACCCACTCGAATGGCTACACCTTC
TRBV7-2	-	TRBJ2-1	TRBD2	CASSRDLLAGGWDNEQFF	TGTGCCAGCAGCCGAGATCTCCTAGCGGGAGGTTGGGACAATGAGCAGTTCTTC
TRBV30	-	TRBJ2-4	TRBD2	CAWSGRMTKNIQYF	TGTGCCTGGAGCGGGAGGATGACCAAAAACATTCAGTACTTC
TRBV15	-	TRBJ1-5	-	CATSSPSPSQPQHF	TGTGCCACCAGCAGCCCTTCCCCGAGTCAGCCCCAGCATTTT
TRBV29-1	once	TRBJ2-3	-	CSGLVGGTDTQYF	TGCAGCGGCCTCGTGGGAGGTACAGATACGCAGTATTTT
TRBV20-1	few	TRBJ2-2	TRBD2	CSAPRPSGNTGELFF	TGCAGTGCCCCTCGGCCTAGCGGGAACACCGGGGAGCTGTTTTTT
TRBV11-2	-	TRBJ1-1	TRBD1	CASSLGGTGGSGAFF	TGTGCCAGCAGCTTAGGTGGGACAGGGGGATCGGGAGCTTTCTTT
TRBV9	-	TRBJ2-1	-	CASSVGSYNEQFF	TGTGCCAGCAGCGTAGGTTCCTACAATGAGCAGTTCTTC
TRBV9	-	TRBJ2-5	TRBD2	CASGLGAGAVGETQYF	TGTGCCAGCGGCCTCGGGGCGGGAGCTGTAGGGGAGACCCAGTACTTC